The rows below give T cell receptor beta chains drawn from one sample of a study of blood T cell repertoires in COVID-19. The method was immunoSEQ multiplex PCR; TCRdb's version includes in-frame clones alone and lacks a portion of them. The top ten hold about 3.8% of the sample, which has approximately 220,000 clones, roughly 85% seen once. Sequencing used PBMCs or T cells enriched from blood (not recorded which). The source of these receptors is a woman aged 40 to 55 who had been exposed to COVID-19. The CDR3 runs from the conserved cysteine through the conserved F or W. The D gene is left open where the match is weak. Clone size appears in some rows only: once, few, many, or a class for an expanded clone.

v_call: TRBV6-5
d_call: -
j_call: TRBJ1-4
clone_size: -
cdr3_aa: CASSYSQTTNEKLFF
cdr3_nt: TGTGCCAGCAGTTACTCACAGACAACTAATGAAAAACTGTTTTTT

v_call: TRBV7-9
d_call: -
j_call: TRBJ1-4
clone_size: -
cdr3_aa: CATRRGGVENEKLFF
cdr3_nt: TGTGCCACCCGGAGGGGGGGAGTTGAAAATGAAAAACTGTTTTTT

v_call: TRBV16
d_call: -
j_call: TRBJ1-3
clone_size: once
cdr3_aa: CASSQSGGITHSGNTIYF
cdr3_nt: TGTGCCAGCAGCCAATCGGGAGGGATCACCCACTCTGGAAACACCATATATTTT

v_call: TRBV9
d_call: -
j_call: TRBJ1-1
clone_size: -
cdr3_aa: CASSGQDTEAFF
cdr3_nt: TGTGCCAGCAGCGGACAGGACACTGAAGCTTTCTTT

v_call: TRBV19
d_call: -
j_call: TRBJ1-5
clone_size: few
cdr3_aa: CASSLSTGRINQPQHF
cdr3_nt: TGTGCCAGTAGTTTGTCAACAGGGCGGATAAATCAGCCCCAGCATTTT

v_call: TRBV6-5
d_call: TRBD1
j_call: TRBJ1-5
clone_size: -
cdr3_aa: CASSYGATGPNQPQHF
cdr3_nt: TGTGCCAGCAGTTACGGGGCGACAGGGCCCAATCAGCCCCAGCATTTT

v_call: TRBV5-1
d_call: TRBD1
j_call: TRBJ2-1
clone_size: -
cdr3_aa: CASSLGQGTEQFF
cdr3_nt: TGCGCCAGCAGCTTGGGACAGGGGACTGAGCAGTTCTTC

v_call: TRBV4-1
d_call: -
j_call: TRBJ1-6
clone_size: once
cdr3_aa: CASSQAAGIDNSPLHF
cdr3_nt: TGCGCCAGCAGCCAAGCGGCAGGGATTGATAATTCACCCCTCCACTTT

v_call: TRBV5-1
d_call: -
j_call: TRBJ2-7
clone_size: -
cdr3_aa: CASSLGNYPYEQYF
cdr3_nt: TGCGCCAGCAGCTTGGGGAACTACCCCTACGAGCAGTACTTC

v_call: TRBV7-8
d_call: -
j_call: TRBJ2-3
clone_size: many
cdr3_aa: CASSLVGDTQYF
cdr3_nt: TGTGCCAGCAGCTTAGTCGGAGATACGCAGTATTTT

v_call: TRBV19
d_call: -
j_call: TRBJ1-4
clone_size: -
cdr3_aa: CASSSRGGELFF
cdr3_nt: TGTGCCAGTAGTAGTAGGGGGGGAGAACTGTTTTTT

v_call: TRBV28
d_call: -
j_call: TRBJ1-4
clone_size: few
cdr3_aa: CASSLGAGANEKLFF
cdr3_nt: TGTGCCAGCAGTTTAGGGGCAGGGGCTAATGAAAAACTGTTTTTT

v_call: TRBV2
d_call: TRBD1
j_call: TRBJ2-5
clone_size: -
cdr3_aa: CASSGDRGQETQYF
cdr3_nt: TGTGCCAGCAGTGGGGACAGGGGCCAAGAGACCCAGTACTTC

v_call: TRBV6-5
d_call: TRBD1
j_call: TRBJ2-1
clone_size: -
cdr3_aa: CASSYHGQGRGEQFF
cdr3_nt: TGTGCCAGCAGTTATCACGGACAGGGACGGGGTGAGCAGTTCTTC

v_call: TRBV5-1
d_call: TRBD1
j_call: TRBJ1-6
clone_size: once
cdr3_aa: CASSSTTTGTGSSYNSPLHF
cdr3_nt: TGCGCCAGCAGCTCGACCACTACCGGGACAGGGAGCTCCTATAATTCACCCCTCCACTTT